Listed below are T cell receptor beta chains from one sample, sequenced in a study of blood T cells in healthy people across ages. TCRdb itself ran the 5' RACE reads through MiXCR, one entry per CDR3 protein. The sample shows hundreds of thousands of distinct CDR3 sequences, roughly three fifths of them seen only once. Sequencing was carried out using blood. These receptor sequences come from a man aged 35 to 55 in good health. Both conserved end residues are part of each CDR3. D genes are given only for firm matches. Clone size is not always given. Where it is, it says once, few, many or a class for expanded clones.

d_call,clone_size,v_call,j_call,cdr3_aa,cdr3_nt
.,.,TRBV9,TRBJ2-5,CASSVAHRETQYF,TGTGCCAGCAGCGTAGCACATCGAGAGACCCAGTACTTC
.,.,TRBV12-3/TRBV12-4,TRBJ1-2,CASSFLSADFYGYTF,TGTGCCAGCAGTTTTCTTTCGGCAGACTTCTATGGCTACACCTTC
TRBD2,.,TRBV20-1,TRBJ2-1,CSANAGTSGPLGRNEQFF,TGCAGTGCTAACGCCGGGACTAGCGGGCCGCTAGGGAGGAATGAGCAGTTCTTC
.,few,TRBV4-1,TRBJ2-3,CASSLRPAETDTQYF,TGCGCCAGCAGCCTCCGACCCGCTGAGACAGATACGCAGTATTTT
.,.,TRBV6-5,TRBJ2-4,CASSSAGGNIQYF,TGTGCCAGCAGTTCCGCTGGGGGAAACATTCAGTACTTC
.,.,TRBV9,TRBJ2-2,CASKRGGANGELFF,TGTGCCAGCAAGAGGGGGGGCGCGAACGGGGAGCTGTTTTTT
TRBD1,many,TRBV9,TRBJ2-4,CASSPGQGNIQYF,TGTGCCAGCAGCCCAGGACAGGGTAACATTCAGTACTTC
TRBD1,.,TRBV10-3,TRBJ1-2,CAINQDRDLSGYTF,TGTGCCATCAACCAAGACAGGGACTTATCGGGCTACACCTTC
.,.,TRBV5-1,TRBJ2-3,CASSSPTMTADTQYF,TGCGCCAGCAGCTCTCCGACTATGACAGCAGATACGCAGTATTTT
TRBD2,many,TRBV5-1,TRBJ2-1,CASSSSGGYNEQFF,TGTGCCAGCAGCTCTAGCGGGGGTTACAATGAGCAGTTCTTC
.,.,TRBV20-1,TRBJ2-5,CSARVFNEQYF,TGCAGTGCTAGAGTGTTTAATGAGCAGTACTTC
.,.,TRBV28,TRBJ2-3,CASSLGILPHTQYF,TGTGCCAGCAGTCTAGGTATATTACCGCATACGCAGTATTTT
TRBD2,.,TRBV10-3,TRBJ2-7,CAISGGGQAGTRGYNEQYF,TGTGCCATCAGTGGTGGAGGCCAGGCCGGGACTAGGGGTTACAATGAGCAGTACTTC
TRBD1,few,TRBV28,TRBJ2-3,CASSRPGTGRKLDTQYF,TGTGCCAGCAGTCGGCCCGGGACAGGCAGAAAATTAGATACGCAGTATTTT
.,.,TRBV12-3/TRBV12-4,TRBJ2-4,CASSSRWNIQYF,TGTGCCAGCAGTTCAAGGTGGAACATTCAGTACTTC
.,.,TRBV28,TRBJ1-6,CASRGLRDEAYNSPLHF,TGTGCCAGCAGGGGATTGAGGGATGAGGCCTATAATTCACCCCTCCACTTT
.,few,TRBV29-1,TRBJ2-1,CSVEDPTGPNNEQFF,TGCAGCGTTGAAGATCCCACAGGACCCAACAATGAGCAGTTCTTC
TRBD2,.,TRBV9,TRBJ2-7,CASSAEPSGTSGYEQYF,TGTGCCAGCAGCGCCGAACCGTCCGGGACTAGCGGGTACGAGCAGTACTTC
.,.,TRBV4-1,TRBJ2-3,CASSQGGATQYF,TGCGCCAGCAGCCAAGGAGGAGCAACGCAGTATTTT
TRBD1,.,TRBV20-1,TRBJ1-5,CSARPATGSNQPQHF,TGCAGTGCTAGACCCGCGACAGGGTCCAATCAGCCCCAGCATTTT
.,.,TRBV9,TRBJ1-2,CASSVDGGDYGYTF,TGTGCCAGCAGCGTAGATGGGGGTGACTATGGCTACACCTTC
.,many,TRBV24-1,TRBJ2-5,CATSDRTVLQETQYF,TGTGCCACCAGTGACCGGACAGTCCTCCAAGAGACCCAGTACTTC
.,.,TRBV28,TRBJ1-2,CASRDSTNYGYTF,TGTGCCAGCAGGGACAGTACTAACTATGGCTACACCTTC
TRBD2,.,TRBV20-1,TRBJ2-1,CSAKTSGRVDEQFF,TGCAGTGCAAAGACTAGCGGGAGAGTCGATGAGCAGTTCTTC
.,.,TRBV6-5,TRBJ2-3,CASSPPGGIVADTQYF,TGTGCCAGCAGTCCACCTGGGGGTATCGTAGCAGATACGCAGTATTTT
TRBD2,.,TRBV3-1,TRBJ2-1,CASSRSLSGSHNEQFF,TGTGCCAGCAGCCGAAGTCTTAGCGGGTCCCACAATGAGCAGTTCTTC
TRBD1,few,TRBV6-5,TRBJ1-4,CASSTGGGGELFF,TGTGCCAGCAGCACAGGGGGGGGCGGGGAACTGTTTTTT
.,.,TRBV9,TRBJ2-5,CASSVGPGVLKETQYF,TGTGCCAGCAGCGTAGGCCCGGGGGTTTTGAAAGAGACCCAGTACTTC
.,.,TRBV15,TRBJ1-5,CATSRAQDNQPQHF,TGTGCCACCAGCAGAGCGCAAGACAATCAGCCCCAGCATTTT
.,.,TRBV7-9,TRBJ2-1,CASSFVGLGIFNEQFF,TGTGCCAGCAGCTTCGTTGGCCTAGGGATTTTCAATGAGCAGTTCTTC
.,many,TRBV28,TRBJ2-7,CASSLPRNYEQYF,TGTGCCAGCAGTTTACCCAGAAACTACGAGCAGTACTTC
.,.,TRBV14,TRBJ2-5,CASSPQLQGSAETQYF,TGTGCCAGCAGCCCTCAGCTTCAGGGTTCGGCAGAGACCCAGTACTTC
TRBD2,.,TRBV7-8,TRBJ2-7,CASSPRTSGDYEQYF,TGTGCCAGCAGCCCGCGGACTAGCGGGGACTACGAGCAGTACTTC
TRBD1,few,TRBV20-1,TRBJ2-6,CSARTSGQGLSGANVLTF,TGCAGTGCCCGGACGTCGGGACAGGGGCTCTCTGGGGCCAACGTCCTGACTTTC
TRBD1,few,TRBV27,TRBJ2-5,CASSLYVVGQGIPETQYF,TGTGCCAGCAGTTTATATGTTGTAGGACAGGGGATTCCAGAGACCCAGTACTTC
TRBD2,.,TRBV27,TRBJ2-3,CASSFLSGNTDTQYF,TGTGCCAGCAGTTTTCTTAGCGGGAACACAGATACGCAGTATTTT
.,.,TRBV6-2/TRBV6-3,TRBJ2-4,CASRNPPWGQYF,TGTGCCAGCAGGAACCCACCCTGGGGGCAGTACTTC
TRBD2,.,TRBV28,TRBJ2-3,CASSSGGGETSTDTQYF,TGTGCCAGCAGTTCGGGCGGGGGGGAAACTAGCACAGATACGCAGTATTTT
.,few,TRBV29-1,TRBJ2-3,CSGDSGRITDTQYF,TGCAGCGGGGATTCAGGGAGAATAACAGATACGCAGTATTTT
.,.,TRBV20-1,TRBJ2-3,CSARSDPASPSTDTQYF,TGCAGTGCTCGATCCGATCCCGCCAGCCCTAGCACCGATACGCAGTATTTT
TRBD2,.,TRBV2,TRBJ2-1,CASSEASGINNEQFF,TGTGCCAGCAGTGAGGCTAGCGGGATCAACAATGAGCAGTTCTTC
TRBD2,.,TRBV10-3,TRBJ2-7,CAISASGSVYEQYF,TGTGCCATCAGTGCTAGCGGGAGTGTCTACGAGCAGTACTTC
.,.,TRBV4-2,TRBJ2-7,CASSQEGTPSYEQYF,TGTGCCAGCAGCCAGGAGGGGACACCCTCCTACGAGCAGTACTTC